This TCR beta chain emerged from a study of T cells expressing NK-cell markers. In the study overall: The eight sequenced donors comprised seven who were HCMV-seropositive and one who was seronegative.

The germline CDR1 and CDR2 sequences are SGHRS and YFSETQ. This CDR3 contains 14 residues. TCRdb re-called the 5' RACE reads and catalogs CDR3 proteins one per entry, DNA excluded. The sample totals 120,000 to 150,000 distinct CDR3 sequences. The source material was blood T cells: a sorted CD56 or NKG2C T cell subset, CD4+ or CD8+ T cells, or bulk PBMC T cells (not recorded which). This TCR was sampled from a man younger than 30 in good health. The rearrangement uses TRBV5-1 and TRBJ1-1. The CDR3 here is CASSLGGENTEAFF. Combining the CDR3 with reference TRBV5-1 and TRBJ1-1 gives the whole variable domain KAGVTQTPRYLIKTRGQQVTLSCSPISGHRSVSWYQQTPGQGLQFLFEYFSETQRNKGNFPGRFSGRQFSNSRSEMNVSTLELGDSALYLCASSLGGENTEAFFGQGTRLTVV.